This T cell receptor (beta chain) was identified in a study of early T cells in non-severe SARS-CoV-2 infection (dated by TCRdb to the early 2020s). General notes on the study: Because TCR sequencing was done on bulk RNA from unsorted whole blood, the alpha and beta chains could not be paired.

This clonotype was seen more than once but under ten times. What this receptor recognizes is not known. No quality values exist for individual bases; no much larger clone is one base distant. Including cysteine and phenylalanine, the CDR3 has 13 amino acids. The kept DNA is CDR3 alone, 39 bases in frame from the first base. Trimming at the junction amounts to 3 bases on V and 7 bases on J, and the germline ends lie 10 bases apart. The germline V gene (reference sequence) sets CDR1 to LGHDT and CDR2 to YNNKEL. What the work shows at the level of the full study, not this receptor alone: VDJdb matching was skewed toward anti-spike CD8 responses and likely underestimated virus-specific expansions, missing private and CD4 specificities.

A case-control design nested within a healthcare worker cohort in London, UK, was used, with weekly nasopharyngeal swab PCR tests and blood sampling performed. Between 23 and 31 March 2020, the week of the UK lockdown, healthcare workers were enrolled and then followed up weekly for as long as 16 weeks. Library creation used 5' RACE. Sequenced using a NextSeq 500. To correct for sequencing error and PCR bias, the TCR library protocol tagged individual cDNA molecules with unique molecular identifiers. Both TCR alpha and beta chains were sequenced, and tight co-correlation was observed between alpha and beta sequence abundances in each sample. Per the original workflow: Decombinator V4 was used to perform V gene, J gene and CDR3 annotation of TCR sequences. TCRs were defined as expanded if a significant change between any two time points was detected under a Poisson model with p below 0.0001. Abundances of TCRs were expressed as counts per million after normalisation to the total number of TCRs sequenced in each sample. TRAV1-2 paired with TRAJ12, TRAJ20 or TRAJ33 defined MAIT TCRs, while TRAV10 paired with TRAJ18 defined iNKT TCRs. A search of VDJdb, accessed on 1 November 2021, was run for TCRs annotated to CMV, EBV and SARS-CoV-2, with TCRs annotated for multiple antigens excluded. TCRdb redid the processing of the public reads, applying fastp at Q25 and MiXCR, and retained in-frame beta chains. Every CDR3 protein is listed once, alongside the most common genes and DNA of its rows. TCRdb, rather than the study authors, made the V and J calls. The sample has some 64,000 distinct CDR3 sequences on record, less than 15% of them singletons. 7.5% to 9% of the sample rests with the top ten.

Sequences were obtained from whole blood. The chain joins TRBV3-1 to TRBJ1-5, with the D gene uncertain. The TCR comes from an adult who was a healthcare worker with PCR-confirmed SARS-CoV-2 infection or an uninfected control (not recorded which). For the CDR3, the sequence is CASSQSVGQPQHF. The DNA sequence reads TGTGCCAGCAGCCAGAGCGTAGGACAGCCCCAGCATTTT.